This T cell receptor (beta chain) was sequenced for a study of post-analysis software for immune sequencing data. Note on this clonotype: Its antigen is still unknown.

Study results and limitations: Patients used four to six TRBV segments, including TRBV5-6, TRBV5-1 and TRBV20-1, more often than controls. Batch-matched samples strongly co-clustered by F measure. Multiple sclerosis patients had significantly lower normalized Chao1 diversity than controls.

The CDR3 runs 17 residues. With 4 bases removed from V and 0 bases from J, the gap between germline ends came to 14 bases. Germline CDR1 SGHRS, CDR2 YFSETQ. Prepared libraries of TCR beta cDNA carried unique molecular identifiers. Via MiXCR, TCRdb re-called the PCR reads, giving one row per CDR3 protein. The profile shows about 200,000 distinct CDR3 sequences, 29% of them singletons. This TCR came from a girl aged 2-17 years with multiple sclerosis. Material for sequencing was blood. This chain links TRBV5-1 with TRBJ1-6; D remains unclear. The CDR3 bases are TGCGCCAGCAGCGATGGACCCCGAGGCTCCTATAATTCACCCCTCCACTTT. Residues: CASSDGPRGSYNSPLHF.